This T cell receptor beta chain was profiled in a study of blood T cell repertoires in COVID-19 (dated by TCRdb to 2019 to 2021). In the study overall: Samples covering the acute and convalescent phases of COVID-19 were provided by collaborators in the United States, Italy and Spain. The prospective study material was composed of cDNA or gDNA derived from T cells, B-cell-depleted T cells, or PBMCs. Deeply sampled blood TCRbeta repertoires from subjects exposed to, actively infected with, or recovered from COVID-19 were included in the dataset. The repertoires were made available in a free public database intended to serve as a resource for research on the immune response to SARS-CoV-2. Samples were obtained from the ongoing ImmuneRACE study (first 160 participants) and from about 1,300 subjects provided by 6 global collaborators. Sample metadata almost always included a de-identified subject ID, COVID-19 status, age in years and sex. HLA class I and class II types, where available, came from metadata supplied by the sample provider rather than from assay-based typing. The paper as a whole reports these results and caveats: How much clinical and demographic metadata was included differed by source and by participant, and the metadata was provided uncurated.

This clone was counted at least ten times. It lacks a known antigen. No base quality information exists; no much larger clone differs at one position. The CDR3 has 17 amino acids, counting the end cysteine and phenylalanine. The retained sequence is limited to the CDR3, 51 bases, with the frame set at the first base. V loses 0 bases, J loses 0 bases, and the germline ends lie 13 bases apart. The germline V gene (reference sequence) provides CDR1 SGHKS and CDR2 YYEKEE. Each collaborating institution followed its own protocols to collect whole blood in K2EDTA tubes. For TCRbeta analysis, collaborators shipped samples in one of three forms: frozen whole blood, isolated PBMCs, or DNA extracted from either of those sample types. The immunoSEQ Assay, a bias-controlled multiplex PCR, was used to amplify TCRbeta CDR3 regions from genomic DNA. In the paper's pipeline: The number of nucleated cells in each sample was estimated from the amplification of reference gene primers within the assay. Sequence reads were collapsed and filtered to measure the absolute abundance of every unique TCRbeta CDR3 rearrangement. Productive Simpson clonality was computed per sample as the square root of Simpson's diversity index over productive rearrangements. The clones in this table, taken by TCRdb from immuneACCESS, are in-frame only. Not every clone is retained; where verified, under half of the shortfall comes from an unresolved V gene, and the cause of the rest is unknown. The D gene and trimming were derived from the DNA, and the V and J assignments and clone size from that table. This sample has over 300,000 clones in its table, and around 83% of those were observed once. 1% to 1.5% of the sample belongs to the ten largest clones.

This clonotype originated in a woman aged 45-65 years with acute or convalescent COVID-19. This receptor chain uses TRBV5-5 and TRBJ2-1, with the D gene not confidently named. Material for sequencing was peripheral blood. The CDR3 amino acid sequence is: CASSLGRLLSSYNEQFF. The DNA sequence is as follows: TGTGCCAGCAGCTTGGGTCGTTTATTGAGCTCCTACAATGAGCAGTTCTTC.